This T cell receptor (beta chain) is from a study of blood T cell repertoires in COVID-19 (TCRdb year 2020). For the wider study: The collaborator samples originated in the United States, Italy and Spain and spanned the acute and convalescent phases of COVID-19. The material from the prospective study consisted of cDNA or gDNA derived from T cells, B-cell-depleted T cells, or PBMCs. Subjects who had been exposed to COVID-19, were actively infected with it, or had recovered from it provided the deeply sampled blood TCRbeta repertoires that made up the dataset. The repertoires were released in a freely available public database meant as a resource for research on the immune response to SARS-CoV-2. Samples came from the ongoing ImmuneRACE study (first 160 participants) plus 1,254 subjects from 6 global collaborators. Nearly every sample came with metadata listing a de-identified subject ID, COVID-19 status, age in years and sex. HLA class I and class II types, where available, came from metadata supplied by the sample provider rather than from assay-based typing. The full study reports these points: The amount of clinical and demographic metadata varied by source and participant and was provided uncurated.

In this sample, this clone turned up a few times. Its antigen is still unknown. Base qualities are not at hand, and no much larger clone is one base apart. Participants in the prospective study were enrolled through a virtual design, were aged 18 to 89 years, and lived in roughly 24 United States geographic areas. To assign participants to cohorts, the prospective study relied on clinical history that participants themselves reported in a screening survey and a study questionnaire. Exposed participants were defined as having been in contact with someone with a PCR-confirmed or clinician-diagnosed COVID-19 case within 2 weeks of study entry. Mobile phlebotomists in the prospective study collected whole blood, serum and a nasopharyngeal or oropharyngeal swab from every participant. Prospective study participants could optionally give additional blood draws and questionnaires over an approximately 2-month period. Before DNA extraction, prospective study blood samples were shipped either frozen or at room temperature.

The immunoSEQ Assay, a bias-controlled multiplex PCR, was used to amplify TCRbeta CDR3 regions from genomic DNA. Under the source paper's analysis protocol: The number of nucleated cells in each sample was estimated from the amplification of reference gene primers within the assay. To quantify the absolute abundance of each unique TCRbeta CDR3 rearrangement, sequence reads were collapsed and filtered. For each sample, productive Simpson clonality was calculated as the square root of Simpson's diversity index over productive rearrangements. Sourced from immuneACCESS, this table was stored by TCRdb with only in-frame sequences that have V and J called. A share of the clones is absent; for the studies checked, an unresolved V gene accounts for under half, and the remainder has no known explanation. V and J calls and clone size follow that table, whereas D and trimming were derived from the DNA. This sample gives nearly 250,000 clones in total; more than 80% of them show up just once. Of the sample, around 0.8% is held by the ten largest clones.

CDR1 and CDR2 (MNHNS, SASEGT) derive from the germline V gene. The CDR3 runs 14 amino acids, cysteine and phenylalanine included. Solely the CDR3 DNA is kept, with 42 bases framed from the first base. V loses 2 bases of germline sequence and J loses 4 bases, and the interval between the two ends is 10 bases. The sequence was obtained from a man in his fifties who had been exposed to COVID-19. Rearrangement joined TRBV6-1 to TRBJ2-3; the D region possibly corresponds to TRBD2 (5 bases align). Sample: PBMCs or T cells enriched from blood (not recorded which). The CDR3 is CASSESVAPDTQYF. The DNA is TGTGCCAGCAGTGAATCCGTAGCGCCAGATACGCAGTATTTT.